These T cell receptor beta chains were read from a single sample in a study of cytotoxic CD8 clonotypes in ibrutinib-treated CLL. Data came from immunoSEQ multiplex PCR; TCRdb stores just in-frame clones and leaves some out. The sample records some 150,000 clones, approximately 80% being singletons. This material consisted of PBMCs, taken after 12 months of ibrutinib treatment. The receptor set was obtained from a human donor with chronic lymphocytic leukemia. Both conserved end residues are part of each CDR3. D genes are given only for firm matches. Where a row states a size, it is once, few, many or the class of an expanded clone; other rows omit it.

TRBJ2-3,TRBV4-3,NA,NA,13,CASSQDRLDTQYF,TGCGCCAGCAGCCAAGATCGTTTAGATACGCAGTATTTT
TRBJ1-2,TRBV6-5,NA,NA,15,CASSYFYPLNEGYTF,TGTGCCAGCAGTTACTTTTACCCACTCAATGAGGGCTACACCTTC
TRBJ2-7,TRBV5-4,NA,NA,14,CASSLGTERYEQYF,TGTGCCAGCAGCTTAGGGACTGAGCGGTATGAGCAGTACTTC
TRBJ2-1,TRBV21-1,NA,NA,15,CASSKRDRGVDEQFF,TGTGCCAGCAGCAAGAGGGACAGGGGAGTGGATGAGCAGTTCTTC
TRBJ2-7,TRBV7-8,NA,NA,13,CASSLALGTEQYF,TGTGCCAGCAGCTTAGCGCTCGGGACCGAGCAGTACTTC
TRBJ2-1,TRBV30,NA,TRBD2,15,CAWSWGSGRADEQFF,TGTGCCTGGAGTTGGGGTAGCGGGAGGGCCGATGAGCAGTTCTTC
TRBJ2-1,TRBV11-1,NA,NA,12,CASSYNYNEQFF,TGTGCCAGCAGCTACAATTACAATGAGCAGTTCTTC
TRBJ1-4,TRBV5-1,NA,NA,13,CASSLLYGEKLFF,TGCGCCAGCAGCTTGCTATATGGGGAAAAACTGTTTTTT
TRBJ2-5,TRBV18,medium-sized,NA,14,CASSHGTGGETQYF,TGTGCCAGCTCACACGGGACCGGCGGAGAGACCCAGTACTTC
TRBJ2-5,TRBV4-1,NA,NA,15,CASSQGTGTGETQYF,TGCGCCAGCAGCCAAGGGACCGGGACCGGGGAGACCCAGTACTTC
TRBJ1-6,TRBV28,few,TRBD1,14,CATYRDSHNSPLHF,TGTGCCACCTACCGGGACAGCCATAATTCACCCCTCCACTTT
TRBJ1-1,TRBV7-2,few,TRBD1,14,CASSVRTGGGEAFF,TGTGCCAGCAGCGTCCGGACAGGGGGCGGGGAAGCTTTCTTT
TRBJ2-1,TRBV7-9,NA,NA,15,CASSLYPGSTYEQFF,TGTGCCAGCAGCTTATATCCGGGTTCTACGTACGAGCAGTTCTTC
TRBJ2-2,TRBV19,NA,TRBD1,16,CASSIGDRTNTGELFF,TGTGCCAGTAGTATAGGGGACAGGACGAACACCGGGGAGCTGTTTTTT
TRBJ2-1,TRBV12-5,NA,TRBD2,18,CASGPTSGGPTGHNEQFF,TGTGCTAGTGGCCCTACTAGCGGGGGGCCGACGGGGCACAATGAGCAGTTCTTC
TRBJ1-1,TRBV29-1,NA,NA,14,CSMAVDSLNTEAFF,TGCAGCATGGCCGTCGACAGCCTGAACACTGAAGCTTTCTTT
TRBJ2-1,TRBV9,NA,TRBD2,16,CASSSRVAGGNNEQFF,TGTGCCAGCAGCTCCCGGGTGGCGGGAGGGAACAATGAGCAGTTCTTC
TRBJ1-1,TRBV7-9,NA,TRBD1,17,CASSFRAGTELNTEAFF,TGTGCCAGCAGCTTTAGGGCCGGGACAGAACTGAACACTGAAGCTTTCTTT
TRBJ1-1,TRBV7-6,NA,TRBD1,14,CASSLGRGSTEAFF,TGTGCCAGCAGCTTGGGCAGGGGGTCCACTGAAGCTTTCTTT
TRBJ2-1,TRBV4-3,NA,TRBD2,15,CASSQDGTSDNEQFF,TGCGCCAGCAGCCAAGATGGGACTAGCGACAATGAGCAGTTCTTC
TRBJ2-1,TRBV29-1,NA,TRBD2,14,CSVSGLAGAGEQFF,TGCAGCGTTTCGGGACTAGCGGGAGCCGGTGAGCAGTTCTTC
TRBJ1-1,TRBV5-1,NA,TRBD1,14,CASSSTGVGTEAFF,TGCGCCAGCAGCTCGACAGGGGTTGGGACTGAAGCTTTCTTT
TRBJ1-1,TRBV11-2,NA,NA,16,CASSLDLGLLNTEAFF,TGTGCCAGCAGCTTAGATCTGGGATTGTTGAACACTGAAGCTTTCTTT
TRBJ1-1,TRBV21-1,NA,NA,15,CASSKGQGSSTEAFF,TGTGCCAGCAGCAAGGGACAGGGTTCTTCTACTGAAGCTTTCTTT
TRBJ2-3,TRBV23-1,NA,NA,15,CASSQPSRGTDTQYF,TGCGCCAGCAGTCAACCCTCACGGGGCACAGATACGCAGTATTTT
TRBJ1-3,TRBV28,once,NA,15,CASNPGVLAGNTIYF,TGTGCCAGCAACCCGGGGGTCTTGGCTGGAAACACCATATATTTT
TRBJ2-5,TRBV6-5,few,TRBD2,14,CASSSGLAWETQYF,TGTGCCAGCAGCTCGGGACTAGCATGGGAGACCCAGTACTTC